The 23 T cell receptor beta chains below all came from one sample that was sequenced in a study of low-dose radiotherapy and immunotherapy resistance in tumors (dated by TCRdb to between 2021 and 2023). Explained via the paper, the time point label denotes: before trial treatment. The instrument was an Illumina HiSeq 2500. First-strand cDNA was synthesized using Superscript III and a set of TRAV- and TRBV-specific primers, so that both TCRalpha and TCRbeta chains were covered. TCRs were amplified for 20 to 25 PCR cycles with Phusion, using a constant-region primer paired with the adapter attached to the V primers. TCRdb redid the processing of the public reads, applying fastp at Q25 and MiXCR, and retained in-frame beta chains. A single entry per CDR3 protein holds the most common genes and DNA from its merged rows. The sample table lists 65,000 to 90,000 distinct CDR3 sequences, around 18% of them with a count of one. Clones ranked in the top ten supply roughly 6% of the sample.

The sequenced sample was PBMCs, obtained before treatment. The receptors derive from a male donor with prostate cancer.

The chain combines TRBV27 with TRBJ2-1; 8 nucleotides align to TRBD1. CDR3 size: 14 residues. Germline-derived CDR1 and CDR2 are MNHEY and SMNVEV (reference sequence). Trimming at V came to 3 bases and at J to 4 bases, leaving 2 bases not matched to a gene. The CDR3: CASSFRDRYNEQFF. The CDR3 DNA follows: TGTGCCAGCAGTTTTAGGGACAGGTACAATGAGCAGTTCTTC.

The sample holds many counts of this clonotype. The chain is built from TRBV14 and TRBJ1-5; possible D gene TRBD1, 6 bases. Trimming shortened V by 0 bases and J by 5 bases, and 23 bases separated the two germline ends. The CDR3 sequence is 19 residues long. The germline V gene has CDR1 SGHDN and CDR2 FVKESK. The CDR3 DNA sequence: TGTGCCAGCAGCCAAGATGCCCACGGAGTGGCAGGGGAGGATCAGCCCCAGCATTTT. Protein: CASSQDAHGVAGEDQPQHF.

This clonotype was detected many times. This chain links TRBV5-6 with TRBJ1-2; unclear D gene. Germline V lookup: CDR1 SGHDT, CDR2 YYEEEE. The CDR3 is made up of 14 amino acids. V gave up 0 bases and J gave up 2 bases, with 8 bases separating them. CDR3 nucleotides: TGTGCCAGCAGCTTGGGGGCCAGGAACTATGGCTACACCTTC. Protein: CASSLGARNYGYTF. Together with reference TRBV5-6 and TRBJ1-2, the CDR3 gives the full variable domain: DAGVTQSPTHLIKTRGQQVTLRCSPKSGHDTVSWYQQALGQGPQFIFQYYEEEERQRGNFPDRFSGHQFPNYSSELNVNALLLGDSALYLCASSLGARNYGYTFGSGTRLTVV.

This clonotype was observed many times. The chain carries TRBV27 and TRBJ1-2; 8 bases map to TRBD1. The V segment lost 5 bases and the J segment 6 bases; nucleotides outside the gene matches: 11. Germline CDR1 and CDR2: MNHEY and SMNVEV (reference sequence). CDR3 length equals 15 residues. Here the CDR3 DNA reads TGTGCCAGCAGTCCTAGACAGGGGCGTACGGATGGCTACACCTTC. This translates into CASSPRQGRTDGYTF.

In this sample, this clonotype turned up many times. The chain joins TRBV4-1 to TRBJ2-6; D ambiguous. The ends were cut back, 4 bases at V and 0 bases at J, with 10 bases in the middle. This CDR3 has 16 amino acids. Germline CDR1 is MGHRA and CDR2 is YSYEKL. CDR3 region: CASSLSQSSGANVLTF. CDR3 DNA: TGCGCCAGCAGCCTCTCGCAGAGCTCTGGGGCCAACGTCCTGACTTTC.

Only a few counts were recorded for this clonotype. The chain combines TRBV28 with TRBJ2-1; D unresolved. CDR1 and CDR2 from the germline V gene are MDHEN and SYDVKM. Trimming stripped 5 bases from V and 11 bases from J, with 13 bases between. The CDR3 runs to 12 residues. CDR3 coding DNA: TGTGCCAGCAGTCAGAGCGTGCGAAAGCAGTTCTTC. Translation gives CASSQSVRKQFF.

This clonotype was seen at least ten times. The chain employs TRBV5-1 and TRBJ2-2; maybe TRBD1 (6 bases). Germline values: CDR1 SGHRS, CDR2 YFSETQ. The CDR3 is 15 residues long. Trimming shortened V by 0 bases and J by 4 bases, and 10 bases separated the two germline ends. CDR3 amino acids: CASSLVGGSTGELFF. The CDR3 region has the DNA TGCGCCAGCAGCTTGGTAGGGGGAAGCACCGGGGAGCTGTTTTTT.

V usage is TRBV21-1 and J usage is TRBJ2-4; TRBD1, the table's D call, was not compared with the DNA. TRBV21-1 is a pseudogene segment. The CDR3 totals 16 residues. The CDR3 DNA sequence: TGTGCCAGCAGCAGACAGGGGTCTCCCGCCAAAAACATTCAGTACTTC. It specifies CASSRQGSPAKNIQYF.

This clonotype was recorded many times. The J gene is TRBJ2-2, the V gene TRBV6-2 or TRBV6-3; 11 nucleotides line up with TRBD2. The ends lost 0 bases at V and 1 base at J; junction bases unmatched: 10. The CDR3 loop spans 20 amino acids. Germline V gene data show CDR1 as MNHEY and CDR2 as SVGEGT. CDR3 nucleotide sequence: TGTGCCAGCAGTTACTCGAGTCGGCCTAGCGGGGGGATGAACACCGGGGAGCTGTTTTTT. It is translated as CASSYSSRPSGGMNTGELFF.

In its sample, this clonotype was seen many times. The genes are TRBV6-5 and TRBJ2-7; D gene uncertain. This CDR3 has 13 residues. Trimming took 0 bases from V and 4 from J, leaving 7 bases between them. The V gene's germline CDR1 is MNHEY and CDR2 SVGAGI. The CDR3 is CASSYSARYEQYF. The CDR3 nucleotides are TGTGCCAGCAGTTACTCCGCGCGTTACGAGCAGTACTTC.

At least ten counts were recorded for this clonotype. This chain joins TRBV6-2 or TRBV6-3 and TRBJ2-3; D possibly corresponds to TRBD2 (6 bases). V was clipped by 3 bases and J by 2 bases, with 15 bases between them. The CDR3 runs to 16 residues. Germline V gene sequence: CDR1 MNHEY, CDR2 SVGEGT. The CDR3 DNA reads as TGTGCCAGCAGTTATGGTCTGGCGGGAATCACAGATACGCAGTATTTT. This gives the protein CASSYGLAGITDTQYF.

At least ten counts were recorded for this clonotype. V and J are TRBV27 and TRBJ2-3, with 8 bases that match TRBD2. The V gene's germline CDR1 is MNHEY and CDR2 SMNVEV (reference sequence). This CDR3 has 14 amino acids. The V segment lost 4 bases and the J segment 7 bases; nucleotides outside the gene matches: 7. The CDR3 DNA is TGTGCCAGCAGTTGGACGGGAGGGTGGTATACGCAGTATTTT. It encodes CASSWTGGWYTQYF.

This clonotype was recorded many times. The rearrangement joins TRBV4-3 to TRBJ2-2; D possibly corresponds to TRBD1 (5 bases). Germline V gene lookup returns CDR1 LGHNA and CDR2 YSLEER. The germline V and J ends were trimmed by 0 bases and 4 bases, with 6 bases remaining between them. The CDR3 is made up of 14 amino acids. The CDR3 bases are TGCGCCAGCAGCCAAGAAGGGGCCACCGGGGAGCTGTTTTTT. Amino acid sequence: CASSQEGATGELFF.

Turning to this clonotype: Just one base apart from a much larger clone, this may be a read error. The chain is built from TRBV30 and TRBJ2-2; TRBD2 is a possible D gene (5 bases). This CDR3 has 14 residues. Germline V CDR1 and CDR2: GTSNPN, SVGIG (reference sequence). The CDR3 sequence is CPSHTAGNTGELFF. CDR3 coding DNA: TGTCCCTCCCATACCGCGGGGAACACCGGGGAGCTGTTTTTT.

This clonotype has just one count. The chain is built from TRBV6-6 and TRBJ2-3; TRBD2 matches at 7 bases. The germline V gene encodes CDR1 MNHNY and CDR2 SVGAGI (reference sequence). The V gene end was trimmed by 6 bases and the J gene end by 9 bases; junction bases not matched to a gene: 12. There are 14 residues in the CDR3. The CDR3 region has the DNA TGTGCCAGCAGCATTGGCGGGGGTGGAGAAACGCAGTATTTT. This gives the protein CASSIGGGGETQYF.

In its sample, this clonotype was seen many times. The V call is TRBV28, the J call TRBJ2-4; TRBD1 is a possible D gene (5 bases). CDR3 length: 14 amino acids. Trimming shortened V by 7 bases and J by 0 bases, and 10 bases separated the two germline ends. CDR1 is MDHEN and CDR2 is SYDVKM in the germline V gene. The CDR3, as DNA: TGTGCCAGCAAAACAGGTCTAGCCAAAAACATTCAGTACTTC. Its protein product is CASKTGLAKNIQYF.

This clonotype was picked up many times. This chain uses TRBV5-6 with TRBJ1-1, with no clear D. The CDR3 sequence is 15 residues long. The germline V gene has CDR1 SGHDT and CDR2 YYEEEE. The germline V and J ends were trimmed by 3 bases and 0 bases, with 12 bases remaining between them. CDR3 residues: CASSSPDGMNTEAFF. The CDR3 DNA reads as TGTGCCAGCAGCTCACCGGACGGCATGAACACTGAAGCTTTCTTT.

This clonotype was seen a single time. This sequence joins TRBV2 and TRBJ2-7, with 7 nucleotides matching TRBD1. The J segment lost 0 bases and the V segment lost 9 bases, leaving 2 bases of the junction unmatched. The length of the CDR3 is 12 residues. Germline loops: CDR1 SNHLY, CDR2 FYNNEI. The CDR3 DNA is TGTGCCAGTAGGGACAGCTCCTACGAGCAGTACTTC. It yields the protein CASRDSSYEQYF.

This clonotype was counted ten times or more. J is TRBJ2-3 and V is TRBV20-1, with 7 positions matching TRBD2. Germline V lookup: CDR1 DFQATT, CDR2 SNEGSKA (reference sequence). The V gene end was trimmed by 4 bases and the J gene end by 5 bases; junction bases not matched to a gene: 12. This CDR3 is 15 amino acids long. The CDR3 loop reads CSAITSRGGGDTQYF. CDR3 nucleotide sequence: TGCAGTGCTATCACCTCCCGCGGGGGTGGAGATACGCAGTATTTT.

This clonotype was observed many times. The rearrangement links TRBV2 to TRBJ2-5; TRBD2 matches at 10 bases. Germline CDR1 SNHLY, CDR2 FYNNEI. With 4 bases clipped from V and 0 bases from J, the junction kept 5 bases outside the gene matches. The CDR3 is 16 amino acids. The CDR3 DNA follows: TGTGCCAGCAGTGCCAGCGGGGGGGCGTACCAAGAGACCCAGTACTTC. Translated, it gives CASSASGGAYQETQYF.

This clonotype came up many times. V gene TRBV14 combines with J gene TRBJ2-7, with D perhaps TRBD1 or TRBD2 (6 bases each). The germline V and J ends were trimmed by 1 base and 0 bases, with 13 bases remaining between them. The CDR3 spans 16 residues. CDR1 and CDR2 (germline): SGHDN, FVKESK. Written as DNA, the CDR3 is TGTGCCAGCAGCCAAGCCTGGAGGGGGAACTCCTACGAGCAGTACTTC. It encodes CASSQAWRGNSYEQYF.

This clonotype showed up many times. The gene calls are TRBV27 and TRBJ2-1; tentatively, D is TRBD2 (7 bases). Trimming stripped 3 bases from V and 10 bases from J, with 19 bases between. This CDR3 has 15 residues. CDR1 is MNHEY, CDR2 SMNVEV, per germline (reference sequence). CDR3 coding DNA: TGTGCCAGCAGTTTGTTTAGTGGCGGGGGCTCAGAGCAGTTCTTC. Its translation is CASSLFSGGGSEQFF.

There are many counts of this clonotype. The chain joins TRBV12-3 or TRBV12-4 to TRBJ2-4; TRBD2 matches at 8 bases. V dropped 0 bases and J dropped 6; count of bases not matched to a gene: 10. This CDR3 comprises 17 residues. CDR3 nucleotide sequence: TGTGCCAGCAGTTTAGCGACTTCGCGGGGGGCTGGAAACATTCAGTACTTC. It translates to CASSLATSRGAGNIQYF.